Listed here are 24 T cell receptor beta chains from one sample, sequenced in a study of control samples from healthy donors and cancer patients. The protocol was immunoSEQ multiplex PCR, while the TCRdb copy is restricted to in-frame clones and leaves out a portion. The top ten hold about 7% of the sample, which has 30,000 or so clones, approximately 95% seen once. The sequenced sample consisted of blood. These receptors all stem from a man in his sixties in good health.

The CDR3, as DNA: TGTGCCAGCAGCTCACTGAGGCGGGACAGTTACGAGCAGTACTTC. It codes for CASSSLRRDSYEQYF. The chain recombines TRBV7-9 with TRBJ2-7, with D perhaps matching TRBD1 (7 bases). The germline gives CDR1 SEHNR, CDR2 FQNEAQ (reference sequence). V was cut by 4 bases and J by 4 bases, with 17 bases left in between. CDR3 length: 15 amino acids.

This clone was seen a handful of times. The V gene is TRBV19, the J gene TRBJ2-2; possible D gene TRBD2, 5 bases. The CDR3 consists of 13 residues. Germline V CDR1 and CDR2: LNHDA, SQIVND (reference sequence). Trimming removed 5 bases from V and 7 bases from J, with 11 bases in between. In DNA form, the CDR3 reads TGTGCCAGTAGTGGACTGACGGGCGGGGAGCTGTTTTTT. Amino acid sequence: CASSGLTGGELFF. Full variable domain (rest looked up from reference TRBV19 and TRBJ2-2): DGGITQSPKYLFRKEGQNVTLSCEQNLNHDAMYWYRQDPGQGLRLIYYSQIVNDFQKGDIAEGYSVSREKKESFPLTVTSAQKNPTAFYLCASSGLTGGELFFGEGSRLTVL.

The gene calls are TRBV5-4 and TRBJ2-5, with D hard to call. Germline V CDR1 and CDR2: SGHNT, YYREEE (reference sequence). The CDR3 covers 14 residues. The ends were cut back, 1 base at V and 0 bases at J, with 7 bases in the middle. As DNA, the CDR3 is TGTGCCAGCAGCTTGAAAAACTACCAAGAGACCCAGTACTTC. It encodes CASSLKNYQETQYF.

The V and J genes are TRBV19 and TRBJ2-6; no firm D call. The germline gives CDR1 LNHDA, CDR2 SQIVND (reference sequence). The length of the CDR3 is 19 residues. Trimming cost V 3 bases and J 0 bases, with 18 bases left between them. The CDR3 nucleotides read TGTGCCAGTAGTATTTTAGGTACCGTGGGTTACTCTGGGGCCAACGTCCTGACTTTC. Its protein product is CASSILGTVGYSGANVLTF. The full variable domain, its missing parts supplied by reference TRBV19 and TRBJ2-6, is DGGITQSPKYLFRKEGQNVTLSCEQNLNHDAMYWYRQDPGQGLRLIYYSQIVNDFQKGDIAEGYSVSREKKESFPLTVTSAQKNPTAFYLCASSILGTVGYSGANVLTFGAGSRLTVL.

CDR3 loop: CASRTGVTDTQYF. The CDR3 DNA reads TGTGCCAGCAGGACAGGGGTTACAGATACGCAGTATTTT. The chain couples TRBV27 to TRBJ2-3, with 8 bases fitting TRBD1. Germline V CDR1 and CDR2: MNHEY, SMNVEV (reference sequence). The CDR3 has 13 residues. With 6 bases clipped from V and 3 bases from J, the junction kept 2 bases outside the gene matches.

This chain connects TRBV6-2 or TRBV6-3 to TRBJ2-3, with 9 bases that match TRBD2. The CDR3 is 17 residues long. Germline CDR1 and CDR2: MNHEY and SVGEGT. J was trimmed by 7 bases and V by 0 bases; bases with no gene match: 11. The CDR3 DNA follows: TGTGCCAGCAGTTACTCCCCCGAGCGGGGGGACTCCTATACGCAGTATTTT. It encodes CASSYSPERGDSYTQYF.

J is TRBJ1-1 and V is TRBV12-3 or TRBV12-4, with a weak D call TRBD1 (5 bases). Trimming stripped 11 bases from V and 1 base from J, with 14 bases between. The CDR3 contains 13 residues. The CDR3 spells CAGAAGRNTEAFF. Here the CDR3 DNA reads TGTGCCGGGGCCGCGGGGCGGAACACTGAAGCTTTCTTT.

This chain joins TRBV6-2 or TRBV6-3 and TRBJ2-2; tentatively, D is TRBD2 (6 bases). This CDR3 is 13 amino acids long. Trimming took off 2 bases at V and 5 bases at J, with 6 bases between the two ends. Germline CDR1 reads MNHEY; CDR2 reads SVGEGT. CDR3 loop: CASSYLATGELFF. For the CDR3, the DNA is TGTGCCAGCAGTTACCTAGCGACCGGGGAGCTGTTTTTT.

There are a few counts of this clone. The junction does not match germline at one end; this may be a read error. V gene TRBV6-5 combines with J gene TRBJ1-2, with D uncertain. Germline assignment: CDR1 MNHEY and CDR2 SVGAGI. This CDR3 spans 14 amino acids. CDR3 DNA: TGTGCCAGCAGTAACTCCGGCCAGCCCAGGGGCTACACCTTC. Its protein product is CASSNSGQPRGYTF.

V is TRBV7-9 and J is TRBJ1-2; D is ambiguous. The CDR3 consists of 14 residues. The germline V gene has CDR1 SEHNR and CDR2 FQNEAQ (reference sequence). Trimming took off 1 base at V and 8 bases at J, with 14 bases between the two ends. CDR3 sequence: CASSLDAAYRGYTF. Written as DNA, the CDR3 is TGTGCCAGCAGCTTAGACGCGGCATATCGCGGCTACACCTTC.

V and J are TRBV3-1 (or the pseudogene TRBV3-2) and TRBJ2-1; no firm D call. The CDR3 contains 18 residues. The germline V gene has CDR1 LGHDT and CDR2 YNNKEL (reference sequence). The ends were cut back, 5 bases at V and 5 bases at J, with 25 bases in the middle. The CDR3 loop reads CASSTSPDVPLTHNEQFF. In nucleotides, the CDR3 is TGTGCCAGCAGCACCTCCCCTGACGTCCCCCTGACCCACAATGAGCAGTTCTTC.

The J gene is TRBJ1-1, the V gene TRBV19; 8 bases match TRBD1. Germline trimming cut 9 bases from V and 4 bases from J; bases unmatched to any gene: 10. CDR1 LNHDA and CDR2 SQIVND come from the germline V gene (reference sequence). The CDR3 runs to 14 residues. This chain's CDR3 is CASLTRGPGTEAFF. The DNA of the CDR3 is TGTGCCAGCCTCACCAGGGGGCCGGGCACTGAAGCTTTCTTT.

The CDR3 DNA follows: TGTGCCAGCAGCTTACCCCAGGTCCACGAGCAGTACTTC. Translation: CASSLPQVHEQYF. The V and J genes are TRBV7-2 and TRBJ2-7, with D uncertain. This CDR3 is built from 13 residues. From germline, CDR1 is SGHTA and CDR2 FQGNSA. V lost 2 bases, J lost 5 bases, and 10 bases lay in between.

V and J are TRBV2 and TRBJ1-4; unclear D gene. Trimming shortened V by 2 bases and J by 7 bases, and 11 bases separated the two germline ends. The CDR3 is made up of 14 amino acids. Per germline, CDR1 SNHLY and CDR2 FYNNEI. CDR3 nucleotide sequence: TGTGCCAGCAGTGAAAAGGTCAGAGGTGAAAAACTGTTTTTT. Its protein is CASSEKVRGEKLFF. Combining the CDR3 with reference TRBV2 and TRBJ1-4 gives the whole variable domain EPEVTQTPSHQVTQMGQEVILRCVPISNHLYFYWYRQILGQKVEFLVSFYNNEISEKSEIFDDQFSVERPDGSNFTLKIRSTKLEDSAMYFCASSEKVRGEKLFFGSGTQLSVL.

The chain employs TRBV6-5 and TRBJ2-3, with a tentative D call TRBD2 (7 bases). Per the germline V gene, CDR1 is MNHEY and CDR2 is SVGAGI. The CDR3 totals 15 residues. V was cut by 3 bases and J by 9 bases, with 19 bases left in between. The CDR3 bases are TGTGCCAGCAGTTATGCGGGGGCGAACCTCAAGACGCAGTATTTT. It encodes CASSYAGANLKTQYF.

This sequence joins TRBV30 and TRBJ1-4; 8 nucleotides line up with TRBD1. There are 14 residues in the CDR3. Germline CDR1 GTSNPN, CDR2 SVGIG (reference sequence). The trim removed 4 bases at V and 8 bases at J, leaving 9 bases unmatched. The CDR3 nucleotides are TGTGCCTGGAACGTCAGGGGGCGCGGGGAAAAACTGTTTTTT. This encodes CAWNVRGRGEKLFF.

V is TRBV10-3 and J is TRBJ1-3; D not resolved. V dropped 3 bases and J dropped 1 base, with 16 bases sitting between them. CDR3 length: 17 residues. The germline gives CDR1 ENHRY, CDR2 SYGVKD. The CDR3 sequence is CAISDPTTGLSGNTIYF. The DNA of the CDR3 is TGTGCCATCAGTGACCCCACGACGGGTCTTTCTGGAAACACCATATATTTT.

The rearrangement uses TRBV6-2 or TRBV6-3 and TRBJ1-2; possible D gene TRBD1, 6 bases. There are 15 residues in the CDR3. Germline V gene data show CDR1 as MNHEY and CDR2 as SVGEGT. V lost 0 bases and J lost 6, with 14 bases in between. CDR3 sequence: CASSYSRGRPDGYTF. The DNA for the CDR3 is TGTGCCAGCAGTTACTCACGGGGGCGCCCGGATGGCTACACCTTC.

The chain links TRBV15 to TRBJ2-1; 7 bases are a match to TRBD2. The V gene's germline CDR1 is LNHNV and CDR2 YYDKDF (reference sequence). This CDR3 has 14 amino acids. J was trimmed by 5 bases and V by 1 base; bases with no gene match: 2. CDR3 bases: TGTGCCACCAGCAGAGCGGCGGGGGACAATGAGCAGTTCTTC. Amino acids: CATSRAAGDNEQFF.

The genes are TRBV18 and TRBJ1-4; D remains unclear. CDR1 is KGHSH and CDR2 is LQKENI in the germline V gene. This CDR3 comprises 15 residues. Trimming took 3 bases from V and 4 from J, leaving 12 bases between them. CDR3 sequence reads: CASSPGPSSNEKLFF. For the CDR3, the DNA is TGTGCCAGCTCACCTGGACCCAGCAGTAATGAAAAACTGTTTTTT.

The CDR3 sequence: CASSLDGQGLDTQYF. The CDR3, as DNA: TGCGCCAGCAGCTTGGACGGACAGGGATTAGATACGCAGTATTTT. The chain carries TRBV5-1 and TRBJ2-3, with 8 nucleotides matching TRBD1. CDR1 is SGHRS and CDR2 is YFSETQ in the germline V gene. The ends lost 0 bases at V and 5 bases at J; junction bases unmatched: 5. This CDR3 comprises 15 residues.

The chain recombines TRBV7-8 with TRBJ1-2; D gene ambiguous. V lost 2 bases and J lost 8, with 9 bases in between. In germline, CDR1 is SGHVS, CDR2 FQNEAQ. The CDR3 extends over 12 amino acids. CDR3 loop: CASSLISGGYTF. The CDR3 DNA reads as TGTGCCAGCAGCTTAATCTCGGGAGGCTACACCTTC.

This clone was seen once. V and J are TRBV29-1 and TRBJ2-7, with D perhaps matching TRBD2 (6 bases). CDR1 is SQVTM and CDR2 is ANQGSEA in the germline V gene. The CDR3 runs to 12 residues. The CDR3 bases are TGCAACGTAGCGGATAGCTCCTACGAGCAGTACTTC. It encodes CNVADSSYEQYF.

V and J are TRBV7-3 and TRBJ2-3; 7 bases are a match to TRBD1. CDR3 length: 19 residues. The trim removed 1 base at V and 2 bases at J, leaving 15 bases unmatched. Germline V lookup: CDR1 SGHTA, CDR2 FQGTGA. In nucleotides, the CDR3 is TGTGCCAGCAGCTTAATAGGGGGCGGCTTAGTCTCATCCACAGATACGCAGTATTTT. Translating it yields CASSLIGGGLVSSTDTQYF.